One TCR beta chain is described in this entry. What this receptor recognizes is not known. No base quality values were provided; no much bigger clone lies one nucleotide off. The data were obtained in a study of CD8 T cells in Susac syndrome (dated by TCRdb to the late 2010s). A note on the overall study: The study used repertoire sequencing to test whether antigen drove CD8+ T cell activation and differentiation in Susac syndrome. Summary of the overall study and its limitations: The study acknowledged that relatively few individuals were included in the TCR sequencing and HLA analysis.

Peripheral blood CD8+ and CD4+ T cells from healthy donors, Susac syndrome patients and multiple sclerosis patients were profiled by high-throughput TCR beta sequencing. Healthy donors were included as age- and sex-matched controls. Bulk CD8+ and CD4+ T cells were purified magnetically by negative isolation, whereas CD8+ TEMRA cells were enriched by FACS. Blood was collected in EDTA tubes and processed within 24 hours, with PBMCs isolated through density gradient centrifugation. PBMCs intended for TCR sequencing were frozen in liquid nitrogen and were later thawed in a 37 degrees C water bath. The sorted or isolated CD4+, CD8+ and CD8+ TEMRA cells had a purity of 90% or higher. RNA was extracted using the RNeasy kit, and about 0.45 to 1 ug of the RNA was reverse transcribed with random hexamers. The immunoSEQ multiplex PCR assay, covering 54 Vbeta and 13 Jbeta segments, was used to amplify TCR beta CDR3 regions. PCR amplification bias was corrected by using a synthetic template baseline for primer optimization and computational correction. Regarding the original processing steps: Reads were annotated to V, D and J genes per IMGT and analyzed with immunoSEQ Analyzer, keeping only productive sequences. To calculate clonality, Shannon entropy was normalized by log2 of the number of productive unique sequences and then subtracted from one. For each patient and control, public and private clones were evaluated within the 100 most prevalent clones. Susac-specific clones were defined as absent from healthy and MS cohorts, over a thousand published viral clones and other ImmuneACCESS disease sequences. TCRdb trimmed public reads at Q25 via fastp, called clones via MiXCR and kept in-frame beta chains. Every CDR3 protein is listed once, alongside the most common genes and DNA of its rows. It is TCRdb's table, rather than the study itself, that gives the V and J calls and clone size. This sample is represented by around 200,000 distinct CDR3 sequences; 90% to 95% of them were singletons. Approximately 0.094% of the sample belongs to the ten largest clones.

The trim is 4 bases for V and 8 bases for J, with a gap of 14 bases between the germline ends. The cysteine opens and the phenylalanine closes a CDR3 of 12 amino acids. Of all the DNA, just the CDR3 is kept, 36 bases in frame from base 1. CDR1 and CDR2 are drawn from the germline V gene: SQVTM, ANQGSEA. The sequence joins TRBV29-1 to TRBJ1-2; no D segment can be confidently identified. Source material: CD4+ T cells from PBMCs. This TCR came from a human donor in good health. The bases read TGCAGCGTTGTTTCTGGCCTCACCGGCTACACCTTC. Its protein product is CSVVSGLTGYTF.